The entry below describes one T cell receptor (beta chain). The antigen it recognizes is unknown. Within one base of it there is no much larger clone, and no base qualities were kept. The record originates from a study of blood T cell repertoires in COVID-19 (TCRdb year 2020). For the study in its entirety: ImmuneRACE Cohort 3 recovered participants were defined by two consecutive negative NP/OP PCR tests, healthcare professional clearance, or symptom resolution. The repertoires were released in a freely available public database intended as a resource for research on the immune response to SARS-CoV-2. Where available, HLA class I and class II types were taken from metadata supplied by the sample provider and were not determined by assay-based typing. The dataset comprised deeply sampled blood TCRbeta repertoires from subjects exposed to, actively infected with, or recovered from COVID-19. The material from the prospective study consisted of cDNA or gDNA derived from T cells, B-cell-depleted T cells, or PBMCs. A de-identified subject ID, COVID-19 status, age in years and sex were almost always included in the sample metadata. Samples from collaborators originated in the United States, Italy and Spain and spanned both the acute and convalescent phases of COVID-19. Samples came from the ongoing ImmuneRACE study (first 160 participants) plus 1,254 subjects from 6 global collaborators. On the study overall, not on this receptor specifically: The amount of clinical and demographic metadata varied by source and participant and was provided uncurated.

Participants in the prospective study were enrolled through a virtual design, were aged roughly 18 to 90 years, and lived in approximately 25 United States geographic areas. In the prospective study, participants were assigned to cohorts based on the clinical history participants reported in a screening survey and a study questionnaire. Each participant in the prospective study had whole blood, serum and a nasopharyngeal or oropharyngeal swab collected by mobile phlebotomists. Participants in the prospective study had the option to provide additional blood draws and questionnaires over an approximately two-month period. Prospective study blood samples were shipped either frozen or at room temperature before DNA extraction. TCRbeta CDR3 regions were amplified from genomic DNA by means of the immunoSEQ Assay, a bias-controlled multiplex PCR. In the authors' own workflow: Within the assay, amplification of reference gene primers was used to estimate how many nucleated cells each sample contained. To quantify the absolute abundance of each unique TCRbeta CDR3 rearrangement, sequence reads were collapsed and filtered. For each sample, productive Simpson clonality was calculated as the square root of Simpson's diversity index over productive rearrangements. What TCRdb holds here is the immuneACCESS table cut down to in-frame rearrangements. Part of the clones is not present; checked against another copy, under half of the missing clones reflect an unresolved V gene, and the others are unexplained. The DNA was the basis for D and trimming; V, J and clone size are from that table. This sample lists roughly 200,000 clones; approximately 87% were detected once. Approximately 3.1% of the sample lies in the top ten.

Per the germline V gene, MNHEY is the CDR1 and SVGAGI is the CDR2. The CDR3 measures 15 amino acids from cysteine to phenylalanine. The CDR3 DNA has 45 bases and is translated from base 1. Compared with germline, V lacks 5 bases and J lacks 10 bases; bases without a gene match: 12. This chain is built from TRBV6-5 and TRBJ1-4; 8 junctional bases match TRBD1. The sequence came from a woman aged 45 to 65 in a cohort exposed to, infected with or recovered from COVID-19 (not recorded which). Specimen: PBMCs or T cells enriched from blood (not recorded which). The DNA sequence is TGTGCCAGCAGTCGGGGGACAGGCCTGGAGGGAAAACTGTTTTTT. Its translation is CASSRGTGLEGKLFF.